Listed below are T cell receptor beta chains from one sample, sequenced in a study of cytomegalovirus exposure and HLA in healthy donors. Measured with immunoSEQ multiplex PCR; TCRdb has only the in-frame clones, and not every one. The data show 150,000 to 200,000 clones, roughly 89% seen once. Source material: PBMCs. These TCRs come from a woman under 30 in good health and CMV-seropositive. Each CDR3 is given with its conserved first and last residue. The D gene is left open where the match is weak. Clone size, where shown, is once, few, many, or a class for clones that have expanded.

j_call v_call clone_size d_call cdr3_aa cdr3_nt
TRBJ2-5 TRBV5-1 . TRBD2 CASSLDPAGGTRETQYF TGCGCCAGCAGCTTGGACCCAGCGGGGGGGACCCGGGAGACCCAGTACTTC
TRBJ2-2 TRBV7-6 once . CASSLVGPGVWGTGELFF TGTGCCAGCAGCTTAGTAGGTCCCGGGGTTTGGGGCACCGGGGAGCTGTTTTTT
TRBJ2-7 TRBV6-1 . TRBD1 CASEIGQGNVEQYF TGTGCCAGCGAGATTGGACAGGGGAATGTCGAGCAGTACTTC
TRBJ2-3 TRBV7-2 . TRBD1 CASSLARQGVGTQYF TGTGCCAGCAGCTTAGCGCGGCAGGGGGTTGGTACGCAGTATTTT
TRBJ1-2 TRBV9 . . CASSVGPNGGNYGYTF TGTGCCAGCAGCGTAGGGCCAAACGGGGGTAACTATGGCTACACCTTC
TRBJ1-5 TRBV28 . . CASSLRQGSWRQPQHF TGTGCCAGCAGTTTACGGCAGGGTTCTTGGCGACAGCCCCAGCATTTT
TRBJ2-2 TRBV27 . TRBD2 CASSLDGGEINTGELFF TGTGCCAGCAGTTTAGATGGGGGGGAGATCAACACCGGGGAGCTGTTTTTT
TRBJ1-5 TRBV28 . TRBD1 CASSLVPGQGLQPQHF TGTGCCAGCAGTTTAGTCCCTGGACAGGGTCTTCAGCCCCAGCATTTT
TRBJ2-3 TRBV5-1 . TRBD1 CASRKGQYTDTQYF TGCGCCAGTCGGAAGGGACAGTACACAGATACGCAGTATTTT
TRBJ2-1 TRBV7-9 . TRBD2 CASSLGSRGLYNEQFF TGTGCCAGCAGCTTAGGATCGCGGGGGTTATACAATGAGCAGTTCTTC
TRBJ2-1 TRBV10-3 . TRBD2 CAISGTSGNEQFF TGTGCCATCAGCGGGACTAGCGGTAATGAGCAGTTCTTC
TRBJ1-2 TRBV19 . TRBD1 CASSPSGGEGYTF TGTGCCAGTAGTCCTTCAGGGGGCGAAGGCTACACCTTC
TRBJ2-1 TRBV27 . TRBD2 CASSLTAGVYNEQFF TGTGCCAGCAGTTTAACAGCGGGAGTATACAATGAGCAGTTCTTC
TRBJ2-7 TRBV11-2 . . CASSLDGRIVSYEQYF TGTGCCAGCAGCTTAGATGGCAGGATCGTATCCTACGAGCAGTACTTC
TRBJ2-3 TRBV9 . . CASSVQGAGDPTDTQYF TGTGCCAGCAGCGTACAGGGGGCGGGAGACCCAACAGATACGCAGTATTTT
TRBJ1-6 TRBV6-9 . . CASSYLLRVWVSPLHF TGTGCCAGCAGTTATTTGCTCAGGGTATGGGTTTCACCCCTCCACTTT
TRBJ2-7 TRBV7-9 . TRBD1 CASSSGQGRQYF TGTGCCAGCAGCTCAGGACAGGGCCGGCAGTACTTC
TRBJ1-3 TRBV6-5 . TRBD1 CASSPPRGTGNTIYF TGTGCCAGCAGCCCCCCCAGGGGGACTGGAAACACCATATATTTT
TRBJ2-1 TRBV19 . . CASSSLDYNEQFF TGTGCCAGTAGTTCCCTAGATTACAATGAGCAGTTCTTC
TRBJ1-1 TRBV6-1 . . CASSERRIGSNTEAFF TGTGCCAGCAGTGAAAGGCGGATAGGGAGCAACACTGAAGCTTTCTTT
TRBJ2-7 TRBV5-1 . TRBD2 CASSSLAEEEQYF TGCGCCAGCAGCTCCCTAGCGGAGGAAGAGCAGTACTTC
TRBJ1-3 TRBV9 . . CASSVGPGASGNTIYF TGTGCCAGCAGCGTAGGCCCAGGGGCATCTGGAAACACCATATATTTT
TRBJ1-1 TRBV5-1 . TRBD1 CASSLTTGNTEAFF TGCGCCAGCAGCTTGACGACAGGGAATACTGAAGCTTTCTTT
TRBJ2-7 TRBV28 few TRBD1 CASETGQRYEQYF TGTGCCAGCGAGACAGGGCAACGTTACGAGCAGTACTTC
TRBJ2-7 TRBV9 few TRBD2 CASSGLAGSYEQYF TGTGCCAGCTCGGGGCTAGCGGGATCCTACGAGCAGTACTTC
TRBJ2-7 TRBV9 . TRBD1 CASSPRTGNYEQYF TGTGCCAGCAGCCCCCGGACAGGGAACTACGAGCAGTACTTC
TRBJ2-5 TRBV11-2 once TRBD2 CASRPGTSYNRETQYF TGTGCCAGCAGGCCCGGGACTAGTTATAATCGGGAGACCCAGTACTTC
TRBJ1-5 TRBV28 . . CASSLLTGLSNQPQHF TGTGCCAGCAGTTTATTGACGGGTCTCAGCAATCAGCCCCAGCATTTT
TRBJ1-5 TRBV19 once . CASTPMGFATDQPQHF TGTGCCAGTACTCCGATGGGCTTTGCCACAGATCAGCCCCAGCATTTT
TRBJ1-5 TRBV5-4 . TRBD1 CASSLGGGGQPQHF TGTGCCAGCAGCTTGGGAGGGGGCGGTCAGCCCCAGCATTTT
TRBJ2-2 TRBV6-1 few . CASSVLNSRAGELFF TGTGCCAGCAGTGTTCTGAACAGCAGGGCCGGGGAGCTGTTTTTT
TRBJ2-5 TRBV5-1 . . CASSLARERQETQYF TGCGCCAGCAGCTTGGCCCGGGAACGCCAAGAGACCCAGTACTTC
TRBJ2-3 TRBV19 . . CASSSARESDTQYF TGTGCCAGTAGTTCCGCTCGGGAGTCGGATACGCAGTATTTT
TRBJ2-7 TRBV6-5 . . CASSYSRGGGYEQYF TGTGCCAGCAGTTACTCGAGGGGGGGAGGGTACGAGCAGTACTTC
TRBJ1-5 TRBV2 . . CASSEGLQGQPQHF TGTGCCAGCAGTGAAGGGCTACAGGGCCAGCCCCAGCATTTT
TRBJ1-6 TRBV7-7 . . CASSSTDNSPLHF TGTGCCAGCAGCTCGACAGATAATTCACCCCTCCACTTT
TRBJ1-1 TRBV15 once TRBD1 CATSSPVRTGETEAFF TGTGCCACCAGCTCCCCGGTGAGAACAGGGGAGACTGAAGCTTTCTTT
TRBJ1-2 TRBV7-9 . TRBD1 CASRETGGRGYTF TGTGCCAGCAGAGAAACAGGGGGCAGGGGCTACACCTTC
TRBJ1-3 TRBV27 . TRBD1 CASSPQYKTGGRWNTIYF TGTGCCAGCAGTCCCCAATATAAGACAGGGGGCCGGTGGAACACCATATATTTT
TRBJ1-4 TRBV5-6 . . CASSPPHYNEKLFF TGTGCCAGCAGCCCGCCACATTATAATGAAAAACTGTTTTTT
TRBJ2-7 TRBV28 . . CASSPPRRGEQYF TGTGCCAGCAGTCCCCCCCGCCGAGGGGAGCAGTACTTC
TRBJ2-1 TRBV4-3 . TRBD2 CASSPRTSIGHNEQFF TGCGCCAGCAGCCCCCGGACTAGTATTGGGCACAATGAGCAGTTCTTC
TRBJ2-5 TRBV27 . TRBD2 CASSLPRTSGRREETQYF TGTGCCAGCAGTCTCCCCCGGACTAGCGGGAGGAGGGAAGAGACCCAGTACTTC
TRBJ1-3 TRBV6-1 . TRBD1 CASMDRGLGNTIYF TGTGCCAGCATGGACAGGGGGCTAGGAAACACCATATATTTT
TRBJ1-5 TRBV27 . TRBD1 CASSLYRGQGNQPQHF TGTGCCAGCAGTCTCTACCGGGGACAGGGCAATCAGCCCCAGCATTTT
TRBJ1-5 TRBV7-7 . TRBD1 CASSSGGQPQHF TGTGCCAGCAGCTCAGGGGGTCAGCCCCAGCATTTT
TRBJ2-2 TRBV9 . TRBD2 CASSVFQTSGITNTGELFF TGTGCCAGCAGCGTTTTCCAAACTAGCGGGATCACGAACACCGGGGAGCTGTTTTTT
TRBJ2-5 TRBV5-4 once TRBD1 CASSTTGVGQETQYF TGTGCCAGCAGCACTACAGGGGTAGGCCAAGAGACCCAGTACTTC
TRBJ2-7 TRBV5-4 . . CASSQGELPYEQYF TGTGCCAGCAGCCAGGGCGAGCTTCCCTACGAGCAGTACTTC
TRBJ2-1 TRBV9 . . CASSVELDNEQFF TGTGCCAGCAGCGTAGAACTCGACAATGAGCAGTTCTTC
TRBJ1-2 TRBV15 . TRBD1 CATSRIGGLNGYTF TGTGCCACCAGCAGAATAGGGGGCTTGAATGGCTACACCTTC
TRBJ2-2 TRBV10-1 . TRBD1 CASSEGWDREIGELFF TGCGCCAGCAGTGAAGGGTGGGACAGGGAGATCGGGGAGCTGTTTTTT
TRBJ2-3 TRBV6-5 . . CASSISGGPDTQYF TGTGCCAGCAGTATCTCTGGGGGCCCAGATACGCAGTATTTT
TRBJ2-3 TRBV9 . TRBD2 CASARRGAGARTDTQYF TGTGCCAGCGCCCGGCGGGGGGCGGGGGCCCGCACAGATACGCAGTATTTT
TRBJ2-1 TRBV28 . . CASSFVRGPIGQFF TGTGCCAGCAGTTTTGTGCGGGGGCCAATCGGGCAGTTCTTC
TRBJ1-6 TRBV19 . TRBD1 CASTGTGLGSPLHF TGTGCCAGTACCGGGACAGGGTTAGGATCACCCCTCCACTTT
TRBJ2-3 TRBV27 . TRBD2 CASSLSGLAGYTDTQYF TGTGCCAGCAGTTTATCGGGGCTAGCGGGCTACACAGATACGCAGTATTTT